The rows below give T cell receptor beta chains drawn from one sample of a study of T-cell memory formation after mild COVID-19. TCRdb itself ran the 5' RACE reads through MiXCR, one entry per CDR3 protein. Among tens of thousands of distinct CDR3 sequences listed, around 25% were seen once. Sequenced material: PBMCs or a T cell subset sorted from them (not recorded which). Source of these receptors: a man between 18 and 29 years old who had mild COVID-19 (a few samples of this study predate the infection). Cell type and time point are not known. Both conserved end residues are part of each CDR3. D genes are given only for firm matches. For some rows the clone size is stated as once, few or many, or as a class when expanded; others skip it.

d_call	v_call	cdr3_length	clone_size	j_call	cdr3_nt	cdr3_aa
-	TRBV12-3/TRBV12-4	16	-	TRBJ2-5	TGTGCCAGCACCAATAGGGGGGGCAGATCTCAAGAGACCCAGTACTTC	CASTNRGGRSQETQYF
TRBD1	TRBV20-1	16	few	TRBJ2-7	TGCAGTGCTAGGTCCCGGGACAGGGGATTCTCCTACGAGCAGTACTTC	CSARSRDRGFSYEQYF
-	TRBV5-1	13	few	TRBJ2-7	TGCGCCAGCAGCTTGGCTAGCTCCTACGAGCAGTACTTC	CASSLASSYEQYF
TRBD2	TRBV7-9	17	-	TRBJ2-2	TGTGCCAGCAGACTCACCAGCGGGGGACCGAACACCGGGGAGCTGTTTTTT	CASRLTSGGPNTGELFF
TRBD2	TRBV10-2	15	-	TRBJ2-5	TGCGCCAGCAGCTCGGGACTAGCGGAACAAGAGACCCAGTACTTC	CASSSGLAEQETQYF
-	TRBV4-3	18	-	TRBJ1-2	TGCGCCAGCAGCCAAGAAGGGCTAGGAATGGGAAGTGGCTATGGCTACACCTTC	CASSQEGLGMGSGYGYTF
-	TRBV4-2	14	few	TRBJ2-5	TGTGCCAGCAGCCTAATCGACCAGGGGGAGACCCAGTACTTC	CASSLIDQGETQYF
-	TRBV25-1	15	-	TRBJ2-7	TGTGCCAGCAGTGAAGCATCAGTACGGGTCTACGAGCAGTACTTC	CASSEASVRVYEQYF
-	TRBV7-2	15	-	TRBJ2-5	TGTGCCAGCAGCTCCTATTTCGGCTGGAGAGAGACCCAGTACTTC	CASSSYFGWRETQYF
TRBD1	TRBV6-2/TRBV6-3	16	few	TRBJ2-7	TGTGCCAGCAGTTACTCGACCGACAGGGGGAACTACGAGCAGTACTTC	CASSYSTDRGNYEQYF
-	TRBV28	17	-	TRBJ2-1	TGTGCCAGCAGTTTTGGGTCCCGGGGGGCCTCCTACAATGAGCAGTTCTTC	CASSFGSRGASYNEQFF
-	TRBV12-3/TRBV12-4	13	-	TRBJ1-5	TGTGCCAGCAGCGGGGACGGGAATCAGCCCCAGCATTTT	CASSGDGNQPQHF
-	TRBV3-1	13	-	TRBJ2-3	TGTGCCAGCAGCCAAGGGTGGGCGCCTACGCAGTATTTT	CASSQGWAPTQYF
-	TRBV15	15	-	TRBJ1-4	TGTGCCACCAGTTCTGGGGATGCAACTAATGAAAAACTGTTTTTT	CATSSGDATNEKLFF
-	TRBV4-1	15	-	TRBJ1-5	TGCGCCAGCAGCCAGACATTGGGGAGCAATCAGCCCCAGCATTTT	CASSQTLGSNQPQHF
-	TRBV5-1	14	many	TRBJ2-7	TGCGCCAGCAGCTTGGGACCGGGTTCCTACGAGCAGTACTTC	CASSLGPGSYEQYF
TRBD2	TRBV7-3	15	few	TRBJ2-1	TGTGCCAGCAGCTTTGGACTAGCGGGTTTCAATGAGCAGTTCTTC	CASSFGLAGFNEQFF
-	TRBV5-6	14	-	TRBJ2-5	TGTGCCAGCAGCTTAGACCGGGAAATAGAGACCCAGTACTTC	CASSLDREIETQYF
TRBD1	TRBV18	15	once	TRBJ2-1	TGTGCCAGCTCACCTCCCGGGACAGGGGCGGGCGAGCAGTTCTTC	CASSPPGTGAGEQFF
-	TRBV5-1	16	few	TRBJ2-3	TGCGCCAGCAGCTTGTGGGTCGGGGAGGCCCCGAATACGCAGTATTTT	CASSLWVGEAPNTQYF
-	TRBV5-1	16	-	TRBJ1-1	TGCGCCAGCAGCTTGAGCCCACAGACTTTGGGCACTGAAGCTTTCTTT	CASSLSPQTLGTEAFF
-	TRBV12-3/TRBV12-4	12	-	TRBJ2-3	TGTGCCAGCAGTTACCACACAGATACGCAGTATTTT	CASSYHTDTQYF
-	TRBV3-1	15	-	TRBJ1-5	TGTGCCAGCAGCCAAGATGGACTGCGAGGGCAGCCCCAGCATTTT	CASSQDGLRGQPQHF
TRBD1	TRBV7-9	17	-	TRBJ2-3	TGTGCCAGCAGCTTTACCCCCGGGACAGGGGTCACAGATACGCAGTATTTT	CASSFTPGTGVTDTQYF
-	TRBV10-3	14	-	TRBJ2-7	TGTGCCATCCTAGGGGAAGCTGGGCTGGGTGAGCAGTACTTC	CAILGEAGLGEQYF
TRBD2	TRBV10-2	16	many	TRBJ2-7	TGCGCCAGCAGTGACCCAGTAGCGGGGGCCCCCTACGAGCAGTACTTC	CASSDPVAGAPYEQYF
-	TRBV6-6	18	many	TRBJ2-1	TGTGCCAGCAGCCTCGAACCCCCCGGGGAGCCGGGATACAATGAGCAGTTCTTC	CASSLEPPGEPGYNEQFF
TRBD1	TRBV7-6	15	once	TRBJ1-5	TGTGCCAGCAGCGCCTTCACAGGGGTCAATCAGCCCCAGCATTTT	CASSAFTGVNQPQHF
-	TRBV4-1	15	few	TRBJ1-2	TGCGCCAGCAGCCAAGAGAGCTTCGCTAACTATGGCTACACCTTC	CASSQESFANYGYTF
-	TRBV10-2	14	few	TRBJ2-6	TGCGCCAGCAGTGACCCGACTGGGGCCAACGTCCTGACTTTC	CASSDPTGANVLTF
-	TRBV20-1	14	few	TRBJ1-5	TGCAGTGCTAGTCGGCGGTCCAGCAATCAGCCCCAGCATTTT	CSASRRSSNQPQHF
-	TRBV7-9	13	few	TRBJ2-7	TGTGCCAGCAGCTTAATACAGCCCTACGAGCAGTACTTC	CASSLIQPYEQYF
-	TRBV7-8	15	-	TRBJ2-2	TGTGCCAGCAGCTTACCTCGGGGGAACACCGGGGAGCTGTTTTTT	CASSLPRGNTGELFF
-	TRBV20-1	15	few	TRBJ1-2	TGCAGTGCTAGAGATCGGTGGAGGACCGTCGATGGCTACACCTTC	CSARDRWRTVDGYTF
-	TRBV2	14	-	TRBJ2-1	TGTGCCAGCAGTCTTATCGGGAGATACAATGAGCAGTTCTTC	CASSLIGRYNEQFF
-	TRBV5-6	16	-	TRBJ2-3	TGTGCCAGCAGCTTGGGGGGTACGATAATCACAGATACGCAGTATTTT	CASSLGGTIITDTQYF
-	TRBV7-9	12	few	TRBJ1-1	TGTGCCAGCAGCTTAGGCGGAAGTGAAGCTTTCTTT	CASSLGGSEAFF
TRBD2	TRBV12-3/TRBV12-4	19	-	TRBJ2-2	TGTGCCAGCAGCCCCGACCTTCGACTAGCGGGGGCGAACACCGGGGAGCTGTTTTTT	CASSPDLRLAGANTGELFF
TRBD1	TRBV29-1	16	few	TRBJ2-6	TGCAGCGTTGAGCTCGGGACAGGGGTCGGGGCCAACGTCCTGACTTTC	CSVELGTGVGANVLTF
-	TRBV15	17	-	TRBJ2-5	TGTGCCACCAGCAGAATAGGGCTCGTCTGGGGCCAAGAGACCCAGTACTTC	CATSRIGLVWGQETQYF
TRBD2	TRBV7-3	17	few	TRBJ2-1	TGTGCCAGCAGCTTAAAGTCAAGGCTAGCGGGAGGCAATGAGCAGTTCTTC	CASSLKSRLAGGNEQFF
-	TRBV12-5	13	few	TRBJ2-3	TGTGCTAGTCGACTCGAGCCCACAGATACGCAGTATTTT	CASRLEPTDTQYF
-	TRBV7-9	11	few	TRBJ1-2	TGTGCCAGCAGCTTAGATCCTGGCTACACCTTC	CASSLDPGYTF